This is a list of T cell receptor beta chains from one sample in a study of blood T cell repertoires in COVID-19. This table comes from immunoSEQ multiplex PCR, and its TCRdb copy is limited to in-frame clones, with some not included. This sample has hundreds of thousands of clones, with 70% to 90% found just once. The specimen was PBMCs or T cells enriched from blood (not recorded which). These receptors came from a man aged 25 to 45 who had recovered from COVID-19. CDR3s include the opening cysteine and the closing phenylalanine or tryptophan. The D gene is left open where the match is weak. The size field is filled for only some rows; it gives once, few, many or a size class.

- 14 TRBJ1-2 once TRBV5-4 CASSLPRQRNGYTF TGTGCCAGCAGCTTGCCGCGACAGAGAAATGGCTACACCTTC
TRBD1 16 TRBJ1-2 - TRBV15 CATSSYHGTGLFGYTF TGTGCCACCAGCAGTTACCACGGGACAGGCCTTTTCGGCTACACCTTC
TRBD1 15 TRBJ2-1 - TRBV19 CASSIRGQGSNEQFF TGTGCCAGTAGTATCCGGGGACAGGGATCCAATGAGCAGTTCTTC
- 14 TRBJ1-1 - TRBV15 CATSRVRVDTEAFF TGTGCCACCAGCAGGGTCCGGGTGGACACTGAAGCTTTCTTT
- 10 TRBJ2-1 - TRBV21-1 CASGNGEQFF TGTGCCAGCGGCAACGGGGAGCAGTTCTTC
TRBD2 18 TRBJ2-2 - TRBV19 CASSSGLAGGPGPGELFF TGTGCCAGTAGTTCGGGACTAGCGGGAGGGCCGGGTCCCGGGGAGCTGTTTTTT
TRBD1 14 TRBJ1-5 - TRBV19 CASTLDRGNQPQHF TGTGCCAGTACCCTCGACAGGGGCAATCAGCCCCAGCATTTT
- 15 TRBJ2-5 - TRBV1 CTSSADREGVETQYF TGCACCAGCAGCGCGGACAGGGAGGGTGTCGAGACCCAGTACTTC
- 14 TRBJ2-5 - TRBV19 CASSTDRIQETQYF TGTGCCAGTAGTACCGACAGGATCCAAGAGACCCAGTACTTC
TRBD2 16 TRBJ2-1 - TRBV10-3 CAISESELAGHNEQFF TGTGCCATCAGTGAGTCGGAGCTAGCGGGACACAATGAGCAGTTCTTC
- 12 TRBJ1-6 - TRBV30 CAWGAQESPLHF TGTGCCTGGGGGGCCCAGGAATCACCCCTCCACTTT
- 12 TRBJ1-1 - TRBV3-1/TRBV3-2 CASSQIGTEAFF TGTGCCAGCAGCCAAATCGGTACTGAAGCTTTCTTT
- 17 TRBJ1-3 - TRBV3-1/TRBV3-2 CASSQDRPGRSGNTIYF TGTGCCAGCAGCCAAGACCGCCCGGGGAGATCTGGAAACACCATATATTTT
- 15 TRBJ2-1 once TRBV11-3 CASSLGEGVDNEQFF TGTGCCAGCAGCTTAGGAGAGGGAGTGGATAATGAGCAGTTCTTC
TRBD2 14 TRBJ2-3 - TRBV9 CASSPSGSTDTQYF TGTGCCAGCAGCCCGAGCGGGAGTACAGATACGCAGTATTTT
- 16 TRBJ1-3 - TRBV13 CASSLGRGSSGNTIYF TGTGCCAGCAGCCTAGGTAGGGGGAGCTCTGGAAACACCATATATTTT
TRBD2 15 TRBJ2-5 - TRBV7-2 CASSLSGTNQETQYF TGTGCCAGCAGCTTATCCGGGACTAACCAAGAGACCCAGTACTTC
TRBD1 14 TRBJ1-2 - TRBV29-1 CSVEARTGPDGYTF TGCAGCGTTGAAGCAAGGACAGGTCCTGATGGCTACACCTTC
TRBD1 15 TRBJ2-5 - TRBV4-1 CASSQGQGARETQYF TGCGCCAGCAGCCAAGGACAGGGGGCGCGGGAGACCCAGTACTTC
TRBD2 17 TRBJ2-2 - TRBV27 CASSPPKSSGGTGELFF TGTGCCAGCAGTCCACCTAAGTCTAGCGGGGGGACCGGGGAGCTGTTTTTT
TRBD1 19 TRBJ2-7 - TRBV11-3 CASSLSYVRDRDSSYEQYF TGTGCCAGCAGCTTAAGTTATGTTCGTGACCGGGACAGCTCCTACGAGCAGTACTTC
- 14 TRBJ2-7 - TRBV20-1 CSASPGLLRHEQYF TGCAGTGCTAGTCCGGGACTCCTTCGGCACGAGCAGTACTTC
TRBD1 15 TRBJ2-2 few TRBV6-4 CASKPGQGDTGELFF TGTGCCAGCAAACCGGGACAGGGGGACACCGGGGAGCTGTTTTTT
TRBD1 13 TRBJ1-1 - TRBV10-2 CASSTTGGTEAFF TGCGCCAGCAGTACTACAGGGGGCACTGAAGCTTTCTTT
TRBD1 12 TRBJ2-7 - TRBV6-5 CASIRGHYEQYF TGTGCCAGCATTAGGGGGCACTACGAGCAGTACTTC
TRBD1 16 TRBJ2-7 once TRBV18 CASSLSDRGPAHEQYF TGTGCCAGCTCACTCTCGGACAGGGGCCCTGCTCACGAGCAGTACTTC
TRBD1 15 TRBJ2-5 - TRBV5-4 CASSFSAGGYETQYF TGTGCCAGCAGCTTTTCGGCAGGGGGCTATGAGACCCAGTACTTC
TRBD1 14 TRBJ1-2 - TRBV30 CAWRGGQGVYGYTF TGTGCCTGGAGAGGGGGACAGGGGGTCTATGGCTACACCTTC
- 16 TRBJ2-2 - TRBV24-1 CATSDFDYWGTGELFF TGTGCCACCAGTGATTTTGACTATTGGGGCACCGGGGAGCTGTTTTTT
TRBD1 14 TRBJ1-2 - TRBV9 CASSGSTGGYGYTF TGTGCCAGCAGCGGCTCGACAGGGGGCTATGGCTACACCTTC
- 14 TRBJ1-6 - TRBV2 CASGRSGGNSPLHF TGTGCCAGCGGGAGGTCCGGGGGTAATTCACCCCTCCACTTT
- 14 TRBJ2-4 - TRBV28 CASSYSGRGNIQYF TGTGCCAGCAGTTACTCGGGCAGGGGAAACATTCAGTACTTC
TRBD1 16 TRBJ1-4 - TRBV5-1 CASSLGTAARREKLFF TGCGCCAGCAGCTTAGGGACAGCCGCTAGACGGGAAAAACTGTTTTTT
- 13 TRBJ2-3 - TRBV5-1 CASSLEGRDTQYF TGCGCCAGCAGCTTGGAGGGGCGTGATACGCAGTATTTT
- 16 TRBJ1-1 - TRBV15 CATSRVPTGKDTEAFF TGTGCCACCAGCAGAGTCCCCACAGGGAAGGACACTGAAGCTTTCTTT
- 15 TRBJ2-1 - TRBV11-2 CASSAGQRSYNEQFF TGTGCCAGCAGCGCGGGACAGCGCTCCTACAATGAGCAGTTCTTC
- 13 TRBJ1-1 - TRBV4-1 CASSPLSTGSAFF TGCGCCAGCAGCCCTTTATCCACAGGGTCAGCTTTCTTT
- 11 TRBJ2-7 - TRBV29-1 CSVDGGYEQYF TGCAGCGTTGACGGGGGCTACGAGCAGTACTTC
TRBD1 16 TRBJ1-6 - TRBV9 CASSPGPGGYNSPLHF TGTGCCAGCAGCCCTGGACCAGGGGGCTATAATTCACCCCTCCACTTT
TRBD1 15 TRBJ2-7 - TRBV6-1 CASSEGDRVSYEQYF TGTGCCAGCAGTGAAGGGGACAGAGTCTCCTACGAGCAGTACTTC
- 14 TRBJ2-3 - TRBV3-1/TRBV3-2 CASRDRLLTDTQYF TGTGCCAGCAGAGACAGGCTCCTCACAGATACGCAGTATTTT
- 14 TRBJ1-3 - TRBV7-2 CASSSSLEGNTIYF TGTGCCAGCAGCTCCTCCCTTGAGGGAAACACCATATATTTT
- 14 TRBJ1-3 - TRBV13 CASSFSGSGNTIYF TGTGCCAGCAGCTTCTCGGGATCTGGAAACACCATATATTTT
- 14 TRBJ2-7 - TRBV7-9 CASSFAGRGSEQYF TGTGCCAGCAGCTTTGCGGGGCGCGGATCCGAGCAGTACTTC
TRBD1 16 TRBJ1-2 - TRBV5-1 CASSLRDRGEIYGYTF TGCGCCAGCAGCCTTCGGGACAGGGGCGAGATTTATGGCTACACCTTC
TRBD2 15 TRBJ2-1 - TRBV3-1/TRBV3-2 CASSQGGGNFNEQFF TGTGCCAGCAGCCAGGGCGGGGGAAACTTCAATGAGCAGTTCTTC
TRBD2 15 TRBJ2-7 once TRBV6-6 CASSPERLALGGQYF TGTGCCAGCAGCCCCGAAAGACTAGCCCTTGGTGGGCAGTACTTC
TRBD1 16 TRBJ1-1 - TRBV2 CASTPDRDRGLTEAFF TGTGCCAGCACCCCCGACAGGGACAGGGGGCTCACTGAAGCTTTCTTT
- 14 TRBJ2-1 - TRBV21-1 CASSKIGQDNEQFF TGTGCCAGCAGCAAGATTGGACAGGACAATGAGCAGTTCTTC
- 16 TRBJ1-6 - TRBV5-4 CASSLSGEAYNSPLHF TGTGCCAGCAGCTTGTCAGGGGAAGCCTATAATTCACCCCTCCACTTT
TRBD1 12 TRBJ1-1 once TRBV29-1 CSVGEQGAKAFF TGCAGCGTTGGGGAGCAGGGGGCGAAAGCTTTCTTT
- 14 TRBJ1-6 - TRBV4-1 CASSQDRSYSPLHF TGCGCCAGCAGCCAAGATCGGTCGTATTCACCCCTCCACTTT